The clone carrying this TCR beta chain showed up many times. Its antigen remains unidentified. From about 400 ng of RNA, a library with molecular barcoded alpha/delta and beta/gamma adaptors was made. TCRdb called the reads again in MiXCR, with one record for every CDR3 protein. The table includes tens of thousands of distinct CDR3 sequences, about 14% detected once. This sample stems from a study of read filtering for tumor transcriptome and immune sequencing. Germline CDR1 is SEHNR and CDR2 is FQNEAQ (reference sequence). The CDR3 sequence is 12 residues long. General observations from the study: Single-read clonotypes: about 81.9% of IR-seq clonotypes (around 3.5% of reads), roughly 73% of RNA-seq clonotypes (around 48% of reads).

Bone marrow was sampled from every patient at the time of active disease. The chain links TRBV7-9 to TRBJ2-2, with D perhaps matching TRBD2 (6 bases). The material sequenced was a population of CD138-negative cells sorted from bone marrow. This TCR was recovered from a donor aged 40 or older with multiple myeloma. This chain's CDR3 is CADYGDTGELFF. For the CDR3, the DNA is TGTGCGGACTATGGGGACACCGGGGAGCTGTTTTTT.